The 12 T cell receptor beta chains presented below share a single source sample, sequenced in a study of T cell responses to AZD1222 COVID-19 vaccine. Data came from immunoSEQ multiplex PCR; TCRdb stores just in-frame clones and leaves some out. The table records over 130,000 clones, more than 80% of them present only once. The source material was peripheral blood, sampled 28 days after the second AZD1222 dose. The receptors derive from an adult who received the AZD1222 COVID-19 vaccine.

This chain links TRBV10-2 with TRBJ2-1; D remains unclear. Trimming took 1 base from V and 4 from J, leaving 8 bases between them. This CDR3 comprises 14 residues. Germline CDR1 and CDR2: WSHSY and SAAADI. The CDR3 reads CASSELVPYNEQFF. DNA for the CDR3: TGCGCCAGCAGTGAGTTAGTACCTTACAATGAGCAGTTCTTC.

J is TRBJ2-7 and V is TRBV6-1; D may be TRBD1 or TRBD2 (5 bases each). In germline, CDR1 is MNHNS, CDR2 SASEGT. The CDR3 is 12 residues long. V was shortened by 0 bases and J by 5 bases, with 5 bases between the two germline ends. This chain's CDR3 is CASSEAGHEQYF. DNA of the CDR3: TGTGCCAGCAGTGAAGCGGGACACGAGCAGTACTTC.

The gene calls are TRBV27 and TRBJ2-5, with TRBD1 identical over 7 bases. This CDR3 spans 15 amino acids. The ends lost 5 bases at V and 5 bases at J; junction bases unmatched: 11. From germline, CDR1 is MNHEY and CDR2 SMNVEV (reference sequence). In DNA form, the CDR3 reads TGTGCCAGCAGTCCACGGGACAGACGTCAGGAGACCCAGTACTTC. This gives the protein CASSPRDRRQETQYF.

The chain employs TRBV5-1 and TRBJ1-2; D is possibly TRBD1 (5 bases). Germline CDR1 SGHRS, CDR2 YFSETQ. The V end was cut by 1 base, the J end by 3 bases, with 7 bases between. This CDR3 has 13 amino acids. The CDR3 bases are TGCGCCAGCAGCTTGAGGGGAGACTATGGCTACACCTTC. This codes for CASSLRGDYGYTF.

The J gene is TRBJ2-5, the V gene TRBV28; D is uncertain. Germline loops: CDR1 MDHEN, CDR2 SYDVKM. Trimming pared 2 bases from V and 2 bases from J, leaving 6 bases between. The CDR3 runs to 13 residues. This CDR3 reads CASSLGSQETQYF. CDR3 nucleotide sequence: TGTGCCAGCAGTTTAGGCAGTCAAGAGACCCAGTACTTC.

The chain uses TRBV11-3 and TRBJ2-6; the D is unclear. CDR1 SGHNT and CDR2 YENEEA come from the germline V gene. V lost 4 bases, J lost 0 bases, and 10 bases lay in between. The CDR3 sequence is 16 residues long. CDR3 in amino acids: CASSSTLSSGANVLTF. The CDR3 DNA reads TGTGCCAGCAGCTCGACATTGAGCTCTGGGGCCAACGTCCTGACTTTC.

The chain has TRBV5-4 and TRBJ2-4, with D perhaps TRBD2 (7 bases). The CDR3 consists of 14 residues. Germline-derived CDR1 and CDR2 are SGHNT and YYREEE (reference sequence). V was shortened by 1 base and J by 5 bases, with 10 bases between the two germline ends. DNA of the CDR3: TGTGCCAGCAGCTTGCGGGGGGCGCAAAACATTCAGTACTTC. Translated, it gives CASSLRGAQNIQYF.

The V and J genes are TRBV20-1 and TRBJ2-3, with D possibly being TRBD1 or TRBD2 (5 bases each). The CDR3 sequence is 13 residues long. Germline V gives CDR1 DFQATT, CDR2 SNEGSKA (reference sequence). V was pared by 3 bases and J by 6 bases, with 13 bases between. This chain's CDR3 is CSASAGRGDTQYF. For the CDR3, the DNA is TGCAGTGCTAGTGCAGGGAGAGGCGATACGCAGTATTTT.

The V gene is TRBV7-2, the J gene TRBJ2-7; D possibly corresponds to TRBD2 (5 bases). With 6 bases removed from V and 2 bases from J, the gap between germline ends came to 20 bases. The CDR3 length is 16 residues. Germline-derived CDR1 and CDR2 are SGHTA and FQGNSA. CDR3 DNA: TGTGCCAGCAGGACATGGACCGGGAAGTCCCCCTACGAGCAGTACTTC. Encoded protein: CASRTWTGKSPYEQYF.

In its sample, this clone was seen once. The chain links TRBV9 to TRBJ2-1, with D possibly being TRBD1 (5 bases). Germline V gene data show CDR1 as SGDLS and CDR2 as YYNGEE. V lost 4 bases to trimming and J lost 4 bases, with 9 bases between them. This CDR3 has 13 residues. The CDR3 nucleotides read TGTGCCAGCAGCCTACGACAGTACAATGAGCAGTTCTTC. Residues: CASSLRQYNEQFF.

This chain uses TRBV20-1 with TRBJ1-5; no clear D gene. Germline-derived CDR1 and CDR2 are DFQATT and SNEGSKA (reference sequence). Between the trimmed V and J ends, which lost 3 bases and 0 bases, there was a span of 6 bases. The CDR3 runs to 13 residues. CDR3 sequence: CSASDDSNQPQHF. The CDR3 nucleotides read TGCAGTGCTAGTGACGATAGCAATCAGCCCCAGCATTTT.

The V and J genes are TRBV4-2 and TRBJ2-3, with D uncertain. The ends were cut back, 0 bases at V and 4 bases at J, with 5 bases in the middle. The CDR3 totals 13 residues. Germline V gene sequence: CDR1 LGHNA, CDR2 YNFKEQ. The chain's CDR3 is CASSQDPADTQYF. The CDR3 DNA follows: TGTGCCAGCAGCCAAGACCCCGCAGATACGCAGTATTTT.